The next 29 T cell receptor beta chains were all read from a single sample in a study of cytomegalovirus exposure and HLA in healthy donors. Primers: 60 Vbeta forward and 13 Jbeta reverse. Assay: immunoSEQ multiplex PCR; the TCRdb copy retains only in-frame clones and omits some. The sample yields 310,000 or so clones, over 85% seen once. Sequenced: PBMCs. Receptors were obtained from a young woman in good health and CMV-seronegative.

This chain links TRBV7-9 with TRBJ1-5; D is unresolved. CDR3 length: 14 amino acids. Germline CDR1 and CDR2: SEHNR and FQNEAQ (reference sequence). V lost 5 bases and J lost 5, with 13 bases in between. This CDR3 is CASSRTGSDQPQHF. CDR3 sequence (DNA): TGTGCCAGCAGCCGAACGGGGTCGGATCAGCCCCAGCATTTT.

This clone was recorded a few times. CDR3 residues: CASSRLAFTDTQYF. CDR3 sequence (DNA): TGTGCCAGCAGTCGACTAGCGTTCACAGATACGCAGTATTTT. This sequence joins TRBV6-5 and TRBJ2-3; 8 bases map to TRBD2. The germline gives CDR1 MNHEY, CDR2 SVGAGI. Trimming took 5 bases from V and 2 from J; bases not matched to a gene: 3. This CDR3 spans 14 amino acids.

J is TRBJ2-2 and V is TRBV5-1; perhaps TRBD1 as D (6 bases). This CDR3 comprises 15 residues. From germline, CDR1 is SGHRS and CDR2 YFSETQ. V dropped 3 bases and J dropped 4 bases, with 13 bases sitting between them. In nucleotides, the CDR3 is TGCGCCAGCAGCTCCCAGACAGGACCCACCGGGGAGCTGTTTTTT. Translated: CASSSQTGPTGELFF.

With respect to this clone: Sequence at one end of the junction differs from germline and may be a read error. The chain employs TRBV6-1 and TRBJ1-1, with D tentatively TRBD1 (6 bases). Germline CDR1 and CDR2: MNHNS and SASEGT. This CDR3 comprises 15 residues. The CDR3 here is CAGRSQWGLGTEAFF. The CDR3 DNA follows: TGTGCCGGCAGGTCTCAGTGGGGGCTGGGGACTGAAGCTTTCTTT.

This clone was detected once. The chain joins TRBV2 to TRBJ1-1; possible D gene TRBD1, 5 bases. Trimming stripped 6 bases from V and 1 base from J, with 12 bases between. This CDR3 region has 14 residues. Looked up from germline, CDR1 is SNHLY and CDR2 is FYNNEI. The CDR3 is CASSLFGANTEAFF. In DNA form, the CDR3 reads TGTGCCAGCAGCCTCTTTGGGGCGAACACTGAAGCTTTCTTT.

The rearrangement uses TRBV7-2 and TRBJ1-2, with a tentative D call TRBD1 (6 bases). V was trimmed by 1 base and J by 8 bases, leaving 14 bases between them. CDR1 is SGHTA, CDR2 FQGNSA, per germline. The CDR3 loop spans 14 amino acids. The CDR3 here is CASSLGTGLRGYTF. The CDR3 DNA reads as TGTGCCAGCAGCTTAGGTACAGGGCTTCGAGGCTACACCTTC.

The genes are TRBV29-1 and TRBJ1-2, with a weak D call TRBD1 (6 bases). This CDR3 has 18 residues. The germline gives CDR1 SQVTM, CDR2 ANQGSEA. The V end was cut by 3 bases, the J end by 4 bases, with 27 bases between. The CDR3 coding sequence is TGCAGCGTTGAGGAAGGGGGGGCGCGTTCTCTCTTGCTCTATGGCTACACCTTC. This encodes CSVEEGGARSLLLYGYTF.

The gene calls are TRBV6-1 and TRBJ2-7; 9 bases are a match to TRBD1. CDR1 and CDR2 (germline): MNHNS, SASEGT. This CDR3 is 14 amino acids long. V lost 6 bases, J lost 7 bases, and 10 bases stayed unmatched. The CDR3 sequence is CASSDYRGLGEQYF. The CDR3 DNA reads TGTGCCAGCAGCGACTACAGGGGGCTCGGTGAGCAGTACTTC.

A remark on this clone: One end of the junction varies from germline; a read error may be responsible. The chain recombines TRBV7-9 with TRBJ1-2, with 7 bases that match TRBD1. The CDR3 has 16 amino acids. Germline V CDR1 and CDR2: SEHNR, FQNEAQ (reference sequence). CDR3 DNA: TGTTCCAGCAGCTTTTATGGGACAGAAAACCTCTATGGCTACACCTTC. This encodes CSSSFYGTENLYGYTF.

This chain joins TRBV2 and TRBJ1-2; D is possibly TRBD1 (6 bases). The germline V gene encodes CDR1 SNHLY and CDR2 FYNNEI. V was trimmed by 8 bases and J by 4 bases, leaving 14 bases between them. CDR3 length: 13 amino acids. The CDR3 DNA follows: TGTGCCAGCTCATTGGGACACCTCTATGGCTACACCTTC. Protein: CASSLGHLYGYTF. The variable domain in full, completed from reference TRBV2 and TRBJ1-2, reads EPEVTQTPSHQVTQMGQEVILRCVPISNHLYFYWYRQILGQKVEFLVSFYNNEISEKSEIFDDQFSVERPDGSNFTLKIRSTKLEDSAMYFCASSLGHLYGYTFGSGTRLTVV.

V gene TRBV27 combines with J gene TRBJ2-3; maybe TRBD2 (5 bases). CDR3 length: 16 residues. V was cut by 6 bases and J by 5 bases, with 21 bases left in between. Looked up from germline, CDR1 is MNHEY and CDR2 is SMNVEV (reference sequence). CDR3 DNA: TGTGCCAGCAGCGCCTTTAACGGGGTGGTCGTAGATACGCAGTATTTT. Translated: CASSAFNGVVVDTQYF.

This clone showed up just a few times. The chain employs TRBV10-3 and TRBJ2-4; 7 positions match TRBD1. Germline CDR1 reads ENHRY; CDR2 reads SYGVKD. Trimming took 3 bases from V and 5 from J; bases not matched to a gene: 4. The CDR3 extends over 14 amino acids. CDR3 loop: CAISERGPENIQYF. The CDR3, as DNA: TGTGCCATCAGTGAAAGGGGGCCAGAAAACATTCAGTACTTC.

This chain joins TRBV7-6 and TRBJ2-5, with TRBD2 as a possible D gene (5 bases). Trimming stripped 1 base from V and 2 bases from J, with 8 bases between. CDR1 and CDR2 from the germline V gene are SGHVS and FNYEAQ. This CDR3 comprises 14 residues. The CDR3 loop is CASSLGSGQETQYF. CDR3 in DNA: TGTGCCAGCAGCTTAGGAAGCGGTCAAGAGACCCAGTACTTC.

The chain joins TRBV5-5 to TRBJ2-3; 8 nucleotides line up with TRBD2. The V segment lost 4 bases and the J segment 1 base; nucleotides outside the gene matches: 5. The length of the CDR3 is 15 residues. Germline CDR1 reads SGHKS; CDR2 reads YYEKEE (reference sequence). As DNA, the CDR3 is TGTGCCAGCAGCCCCCATAGCGGGGGCACAGATACGCAGTATTTT. Translation: CASSPHSGGTDTQYF.

The chain recombines TRBV4-1 with TRBJ1-2; no clear D gene. CDR3 length: 12 amino acids. CDR1 and CDR2 from the germline V gene are MGHRA and YSYEKL. The V end was cut by 3 bases, the J end by 3 bases, with 5 bases between. The CDR3 sequence is CASSHNYYGYTF. CDR3 DNA sequence: TGCGCCAGCAGCCACAACTACTATGGCTACACCTTC.

The chain employs TRBV5-6 and TRBJ2-5; possibly TRBD1 for D (6 bases). CDR1 is SGHDT, CDR2 YYEEEE, per germline. The length of the CDR3 is 14 residues. Trimming cost V 2 bases and J 3 bases, with 11 bases left between them. The CDR3 sequence is CASSLVGAEETQYF. Written as DNA, the CDR3 is TGTGCCAGCAGCTTAGTGGGGGCTGAAGAGACCCAGTACTTC. Full variable domain (rest looked up from reference TRBV5-6 and TRBJ2-5): DAGVTQSPTHLIKTRGQQVTLRCSPKSGHDTVSWYQQALGQGPQFIFQYYEEEERQRGNFPDRFSGHQFPNYSSELNVNALLLGDSALYLCASSLVGAEETQYFGPGTRLLVL.

In DNA, the CDR3 is TGTGCCAGCCAACTTAACACTGAAGCTTTCTTT. It codes for CASQLNTEAFF. The J gene is TRBJ1-1, the V gene TRBV6-5; the D is unclear. In germline, CDR1 is MNHEY, CDR2 SVGAGI. The CDR3 runs 11 residues. The V gene lost 8 bases and the J gene lost 2 bases, with 6 bases spanning the gap.

The chain joins TRBV4-2 to TRBJ1-1; 11 bases line up with TRBD1. Trimming removed 1 base from V and 4 bases from J; junction bases left unmatched: 5. The germline V gene has CDR1 LGHNA and CDR2 YNFKEQ. This CDR3 is 16 amino acids long. CDR3 amino acids: CASSQVAGTGGTEAFF. Here the CDR3 DNA reads TGTGCCAGCAGCCAAGTCGCCGGGACAGGGGGCACTGAAGCTTTCTTT.

The chain joins TRBV6-5 to TRBJ2-3; D perhaps matches TRBD2 (5 bases). The germline CDR1 and CDR2 sequences are MNHEY and SVGAGI. The CDR3 is made up of 15 amino acids. Trimming took 6 bases from V and 0 from J, leaving 13 bases between them. Here the CDR3 DNA reads TGTGCCAGCAGGAATGAAGGGAGTAGCACAGATACGCAGTATTTT. It translates to CASRNEGSSTDTQYF.

The rearrangement links TRBV5-5 to TRBJ2-1; 9 nucleotides align to TRBD2. CDR3 size: 14 residues. Looked up from germline, CDR1 is SGHKS and CDR2 is YYEKEE (reference sequence). After removal of 6 bases from V and 7 bases from J, the junction contained 8 bases not matched to a gene. The CDR3 coding sequence is TGTGCCAGCAAAACGGCGGGGGGGCCGAATGAGCAGTTCTTC. This translates into CASKTAGGPNEQFF.

The chain recombines TRBV5-1 with TRBJ2-3, with TRBD2 matching over 8 bases. The CDR3 totals 15 residues. CDR1 SGHRS and CDR2 YFSETQ come from the germline V gene. The V and J ends lost 1 base and 4 bases, in that order; junction bases with no gene match: 5. The CDR3 here is CASSLSSGMADTQYF. The DNA of the CDR3 is TGCGCCAGCAGCTTGAGTAGCGGGATGGCAGATACGCAGTATTTT. Supplemented by reference TRBV5-1 and TRBJ2-3, the full variable domain reads KAGVTQTPRYLIKTRGQQVTLSCSPISGHRSVSWYQQTPGQGLQFLFEYFSETQRNKGNFPGRFSGRQFSNSRSEMNVSTLELGDSALYLCASSLSSGMADTQYFGPGTRLTVL.

The table lists this clone with a count of one. This chain joins TRBV7-7 and TRBJ2-5; D unresolved. With 1 base removed from V and 2 bases from J, the gap between germline ends came to 5 bases. The V gene's germline CDR1 is SSHAT and CDR2 FNYEAQ (reference sequence). The CDR3 extends over 13 amino acids. The DNA for the CDR3 is TGTGCCAGCAGCTTAGGTAGACAAGAGACCCAGTACTTC. Amino acid sequence: CASSLGRQETQYF.

The genes are TRBV2 and TRBJ2-7; perhaps TRBD2 as D (6 bases). The CDR3 contains 14 residues. The germline CDR1 and CDR2 sequences are SNHLY and FYNNEI. V lost 6 bases and J lost 3, with 15 bases in between. For the CDR3, the DNA is TGTGCCAGCAGGGCCACCGGGGGATACTACGAGCAGTACTTC. Translation gives CASRATGGYYEQYF.

The chain is built from TRBV2 and TRBJ1-6; perhaps TRBD1 as D (6 bases). CDR3 length: 14 residues. Germline CDR1 reads SNHLY; CDR2 reads FYNNEI. Trimming took off 1 base at V and 9 bases at J, with 10 bases between the two ends. The DNA for the CDR3 is TGTGCCAGCAGTGAAGACAGGGAAGGTTCACCCCTCCACTTT. Amino acid sequence: CASSEDREGSPLHF.

The CDR3 spells CASSSQGAGGNTIYF. The CDR3 DNA reads TGTGCCAGCAGCTCACAGGGGGCGGGCGGAAACACCATATATTTT. V gene TRBV9 combines with J gene TRBJ1-3; 9 nucleotides match TRBD1. V trimming: 4 bases; J trimming: 4 bases; junction bases outside the gene matches: 6. The length of the CDR3 is 15 residues. Per germline, CDR1 SGDLS and CDR2 YYNGEE.

The chain recombines TRBV5-1 with TRBJ2-2; TRBD1 matches at 9 bases. Germline CDR1 reads SGHRS; CDR2 reads YFSETQ. With V trimmed by 4 bases and J by 3 bases, 4 bases remained unmatched. This CDR3 spans 15 amino acids. CDR3 in DNA: TGCGCCAGCAGCCTACAGGGGGCAGACACCGGGGAGCTGTTTTTT. It is translated as CASSLQGADTGELFF.

V usage is TRBV2 and J usage is TRBJ1-2, with 7 bases aligning to TRBD1. Germline assignment: CDR1 SNHLY and CDR2 FYNNEI. This CDR3 contains 14 residues. V lost 6 bases and J lost 8; bases outside the gene matches: 12. CDR3 sequence (DNA): TGTGCCAGCAGGGGGACCCGGGACAGTGGCGGCTACACCTTC. Residues: CASRGTRDSGGYTF.

This clone was recorded once. The chain employs TRBV7-9 and TRBJ1-5; 7 bases agree with TRBD1. The CDR3 consists of 14 residues. CDR1 and CDR2 from the germline V gene are SEHNR and FQNEAQ (reference sequence). With 2 bases clipped from V and 7 bases from J, the junction kept 5 bases outside the gene matches. The CDR3 reads CASSLQGVGQPQHF. DNA for the CDR3: TGTGCCAGCAGCTTACAGGGGGTGGGACAGCCCCAGCATTTT.

This clone was picked up one time. J is TRBJ1-1 and V is TRBV13; no clear D. Trimming stripped 4 bases from V and 0 bases from J, with 6 bases between. CDR3 size: 13 residues. Germline CDR1 reads PRHDT; CDR2 reads FYEKMQ (reference sequence). The DNA of the CDR3 is TGTGCCAGCAGCTCCCAGGTGAACACTGAAGCTTTCTTT. Encoded protein: CASSSQVNTEAFF.